The present T cell receptor beta chain was sequenced within a study of blood T cells in healthy people across ages. Regarding the study as a whole: Per million T cells, the diversity of TCR beta decreased roughly linearly as age advanced. PBMCs left unsorted prevented a conclusive naive versus antigen-experienced comparison.

PCR was performed a second time for roughly 6 to 12 cycles using a sample-barcoded 5' primer and a J-beta primer mix. A tag from a template-switch adaptor with 12 random nucleotides marked each cDNA molecule. TCRdb used MiXCR to reprocess the 5' RACE reads, holding one entry per CDR3 protein. The sample consists of about 1,500,000 distinct CDR3 sequences, approximately 40% of them appearing once. This clonotype was seen at least ten times. The antigen is not known. A read error may produce the germline difference seen at one junction end. From germline, CDR1 is SGHRS and CDR2 YFSETQ. This CDR3 region has 15 residues.

The chain recombines TRBV5-1 with TRBJ2-7, with 11 bases that match TRBD2. This sequence originates from a woman under 30 in good health. Sequenced: blood. Here the CDR3 reads CASSLGTSGTYEQYF. In DNA form, the CDR3 reads TGTGCCAGCAGCTTAGGGACTAGCGGTACCTACGAGCAGTACTTC.